This T cell receptor beta chain was observed in a study of cytomegalovirus exposure and HLA in healthy donors. As for this clone: Antigen specificity is unknown.

Primers: 60 Vbeta forward and 13 Jbeta reverse. Original handling: A follow-up analysis tallied around 80 million unique TCR beta chains, approximately 11 million shared. Profiling relied on immunoSEQ multiplex PCR, and the TCRdb table lists in-frame clones only, not all of them. That table supplies the V and J calls and clone size; D and trimming were determined from the DNA. This sample has under 200,000 clones, with 70% to 85% found just once. Notes on the study in general: Follow-up analysis later connected one missense variant in DCLRE1C with trimming of TCR beta V- and J-genes. TRBV6-2, TRBV6-3 and some other V segments were excluded as indistinguishable. In a later analysis, a genetic analysis reported fewer productive-TCR N-insertions in an Asian-associated ancestry cluster than the cohort average.

V lost 4 bases, J lost 4 bases, and 10 bases stayed unmatched. This CDR3 has 16 residues. Germline V lookup: CDR1 SGDLS, CDR2 YYNGEE. The chain couples TRBV9 to TRBJ2-5; 10 bases are shared with TRBD2. Sequenced input: PBMCs. This TCR was sampled from a man aged 25-45 years in good health and CMV-seropositive. The CDR3 sequence is CASSSGRSSGGETQYF. CDR3 bases: TGTGCCAGCAGCTCAGGGAGGTCTAGCGGGGGAGAGACCCAGTACTTC.